Given below is one T cell receptor (beta chain) in context. This record comes from a study of blood T cell repertoires in COVID-19. The CDR3 is 11 residues long. Trimming took off 6 bases at V and 9 bases at J, with 9 bases between the two ends. Germline V lookup: CDR1 SGHNT, CDR2 YENEEA. In the original analysis: Amplified reference gene primers provided the basis for estimating nucleated cell counts. Generated by immunoSEQ multiplex PCR, the TCRdb table keeps only in-frame clones and is missing some. That table supplies the V and J calls and clone size; D and trimming were determined from the DNA. In the table there are under 350,000 clones, roughly 90% of which are singletons.

The V gene is TRBV11-3, the J gene TRBJ2-1, with D maybe TRBD2 (5 bases). Sequencing was done on a sample of PBMCs or T cells enriched from blood (not recorded which). This sequence was found in a woman aged 55-69 years who had recovered from COVID-19. This chain's CDR3 is CASRGRGEQFF. The CDR3 DNA reads TGTGCCAGCAGGGGCCGGGGTGAGCAGTTCTTC.